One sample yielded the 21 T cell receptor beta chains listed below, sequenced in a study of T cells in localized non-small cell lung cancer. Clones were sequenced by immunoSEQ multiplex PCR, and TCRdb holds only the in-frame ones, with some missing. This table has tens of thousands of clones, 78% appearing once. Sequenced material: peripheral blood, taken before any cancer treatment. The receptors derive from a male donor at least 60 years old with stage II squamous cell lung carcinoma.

DNA for the CDR3: TGTGCCAGCAGTTACTCTGGCGGGGCTGAGACCCAGTACTTC. Amino acid sequence: CASSYSGGAETQYF. The V and J genes are TRBV6-6 and TRBJ2-5, with D maybe TRBD2 (6 bases). This CDR3 comprises 14 residues. Germline V CDR1 and CDR2: MNHNY, SVGAGI (reference sequence). The germline V and J ends were trimmed by 0 bases and 5 bases, with 10 bases remaining between them.

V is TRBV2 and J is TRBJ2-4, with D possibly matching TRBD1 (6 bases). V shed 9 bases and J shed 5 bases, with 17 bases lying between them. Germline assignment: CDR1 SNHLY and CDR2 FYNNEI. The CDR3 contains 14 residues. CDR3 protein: CASVRTEAENIQYF. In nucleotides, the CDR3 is TGTGCCAGTGTCCGGACAGAGGCCGAAAACATTCAGTACTTC. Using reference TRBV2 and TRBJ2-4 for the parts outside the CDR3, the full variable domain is EPEVTQTPSHQVTQMGQEVILRCVPISNHLYFYWYRQILGQKVEFLVSFYNNEISEKSEIFDDQFSVERPDGSNFTLKIRSTKLEDSAMYFCASVRTEAENIQYFGAGTRLSVL.

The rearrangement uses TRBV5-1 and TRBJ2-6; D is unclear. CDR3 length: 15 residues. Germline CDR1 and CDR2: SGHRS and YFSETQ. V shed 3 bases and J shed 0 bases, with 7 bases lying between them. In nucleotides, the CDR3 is TGCGCCAGCAGCTACGACAACTCTGGGGCCAACGTCCTGACTTTC. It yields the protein CASSYDNSGANVLTF.

The CDR3 protein is CASSLAGQPHLGNTIYF. The CDR3 nucleotides are TGTGCCAGCAGCTTGGCTGGACAGCCGCACCTTGGGAACACCATATATTTT. The chain recombines TRBV5-5 with TRBJ1-3; D may be TRBD1 (6 bases). The CDR3 has 17 residues. Germline assignment: CDR1 SGHKS and CDR2 YYEKEE (reference sequence). Trimming left V 0 bases short and J 7 bases short, with 20 bases between.

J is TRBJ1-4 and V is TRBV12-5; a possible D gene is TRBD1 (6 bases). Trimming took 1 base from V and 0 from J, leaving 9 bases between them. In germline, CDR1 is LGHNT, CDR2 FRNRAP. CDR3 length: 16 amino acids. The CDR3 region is CASGLGGGATNEKLFF. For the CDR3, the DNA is TGTGCTAGTGGTTTGGGAGGGGGAGCAACTAATGAAAAACTGTTTTTT.

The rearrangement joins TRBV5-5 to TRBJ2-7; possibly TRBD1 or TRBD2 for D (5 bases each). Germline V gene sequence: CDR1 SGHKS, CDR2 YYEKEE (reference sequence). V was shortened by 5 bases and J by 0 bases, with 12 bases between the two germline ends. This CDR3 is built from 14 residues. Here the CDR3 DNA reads TGTGCCAGCAGTAGGGACCTGCCCTCCTACGAGCAGTACTTC. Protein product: CASSRDLPSYEQYF.

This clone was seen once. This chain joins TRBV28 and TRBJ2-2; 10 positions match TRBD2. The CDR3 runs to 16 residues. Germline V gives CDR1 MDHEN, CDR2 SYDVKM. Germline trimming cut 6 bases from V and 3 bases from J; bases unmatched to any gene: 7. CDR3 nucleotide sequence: TGTGCCAGCAGACGCTCTAGCGGGGGATACACCGGGGAGCTGTTTTTT. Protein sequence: CASRRSSGGYTGELFF.

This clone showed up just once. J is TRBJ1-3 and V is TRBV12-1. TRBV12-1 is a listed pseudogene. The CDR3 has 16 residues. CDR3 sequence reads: CASSPEDFHSGNTIYF. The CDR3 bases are TGTGCCAGCAGCCCAGAGGACTTCCACTCTGGAAACACCATATATTTT.

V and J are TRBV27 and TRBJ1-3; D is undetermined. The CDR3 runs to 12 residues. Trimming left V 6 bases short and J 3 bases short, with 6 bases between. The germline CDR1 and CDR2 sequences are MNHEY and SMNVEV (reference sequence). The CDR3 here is CASRGGGNTIYF. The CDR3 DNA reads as TGTGCCAGCAGGGGAGGTGGAAACACCATATATTTT.

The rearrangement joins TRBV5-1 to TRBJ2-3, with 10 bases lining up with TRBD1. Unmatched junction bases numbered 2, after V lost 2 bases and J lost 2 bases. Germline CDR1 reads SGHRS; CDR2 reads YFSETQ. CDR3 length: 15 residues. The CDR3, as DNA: TGCGCCAGCAGCTTAGACAGGGGGCCCACAGATACGCAGTATTTT. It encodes CASSLDRGPTDTQYF.

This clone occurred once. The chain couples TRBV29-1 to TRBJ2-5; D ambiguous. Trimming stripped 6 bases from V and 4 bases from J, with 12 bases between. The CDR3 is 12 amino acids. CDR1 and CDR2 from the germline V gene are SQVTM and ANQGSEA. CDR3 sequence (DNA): TGCAGCGTCAATGTCCAGGCAGAGACCCAGTACTTC. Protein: CSVNVQAETQYF.

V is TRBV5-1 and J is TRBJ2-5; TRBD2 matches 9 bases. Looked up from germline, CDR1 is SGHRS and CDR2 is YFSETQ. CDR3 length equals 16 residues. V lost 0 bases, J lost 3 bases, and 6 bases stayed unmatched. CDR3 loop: CASSLGSGGPEETQYF. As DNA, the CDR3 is TGCGCCAGCAGCTTGGGGAGCGGGGGGCCGGAAGAGACCCAGTACTTC.

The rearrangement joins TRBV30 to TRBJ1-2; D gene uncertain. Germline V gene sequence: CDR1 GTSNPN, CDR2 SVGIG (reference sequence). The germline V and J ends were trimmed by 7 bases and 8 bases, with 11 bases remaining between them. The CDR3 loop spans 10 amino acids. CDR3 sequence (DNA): TGTGCCTTTTTAGTTGGGGGCTACACCTTC. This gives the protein CAFLVGGYTF.

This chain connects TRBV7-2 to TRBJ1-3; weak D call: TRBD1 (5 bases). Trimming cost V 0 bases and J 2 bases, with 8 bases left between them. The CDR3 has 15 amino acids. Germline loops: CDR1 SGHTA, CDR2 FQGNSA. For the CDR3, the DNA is TGTGCCAGCAGCTTAGCGGGGGGGACTGGAAACACCATATATTTT. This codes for CASSLAGGTGNTIYF. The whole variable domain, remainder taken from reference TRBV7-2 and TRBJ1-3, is GAGVSQSPSNKVTEKGKDVELRCDPISGHTALYWYRQSLGQGLEFLIYFQGNSAPDKSGLPSDRFSAERTGGSVSTLTIQRTQQEDSAVYLCASSLAGGTGNTIYFGEGSWLTVV.

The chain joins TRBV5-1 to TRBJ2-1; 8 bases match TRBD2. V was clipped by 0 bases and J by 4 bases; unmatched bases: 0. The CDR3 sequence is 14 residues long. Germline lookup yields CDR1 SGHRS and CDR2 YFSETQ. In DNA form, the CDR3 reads TGCGCCAGCAGCTTGGAGCGGGGGTACAATGAGCAGTTCTTC. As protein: CASSLERGYNEQFF.

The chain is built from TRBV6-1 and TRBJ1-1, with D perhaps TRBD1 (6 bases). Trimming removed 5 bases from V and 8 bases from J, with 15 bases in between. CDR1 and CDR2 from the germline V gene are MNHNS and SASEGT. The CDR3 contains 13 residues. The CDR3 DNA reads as TGTGCCAGCAGTCCTCCCGACAGGAGGGAAGCTTTCTTT. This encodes CASSPPDRREAFF.

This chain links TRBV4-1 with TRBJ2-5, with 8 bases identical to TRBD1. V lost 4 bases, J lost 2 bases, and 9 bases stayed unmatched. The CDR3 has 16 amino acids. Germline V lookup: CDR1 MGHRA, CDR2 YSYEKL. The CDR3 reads CASSPGKTGDQETQYF. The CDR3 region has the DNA TGCGCCAGCAGCCCCGGAAAGACAGGGGATCAAGAGACCCAGTACTTC.

The CDR3 region has the DNA TGTGCCTGGACTGGGGCAGATACGCAGTATTTT. Its protein product is CAWTGADTQYF. This chain connects TRBV30 to TRBJ2-3; no clear D. Germline-derived CDR1 and CDR2 are GTSNPN and SVGIG (reference sequence). V was trimmed by 4 bases and J by 4 bases, leaving 6 bases between them. CDR3 length: 11 residues.

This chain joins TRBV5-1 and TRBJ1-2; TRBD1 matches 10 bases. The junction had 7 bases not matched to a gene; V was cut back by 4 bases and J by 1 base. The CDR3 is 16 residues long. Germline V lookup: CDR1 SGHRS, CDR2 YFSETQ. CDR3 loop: CASSPRQGALNYGYTF. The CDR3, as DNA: TGCGCCAGCAGCCCTAGACAGGGGGCGCTTAACTATGGCTACACCTTC.

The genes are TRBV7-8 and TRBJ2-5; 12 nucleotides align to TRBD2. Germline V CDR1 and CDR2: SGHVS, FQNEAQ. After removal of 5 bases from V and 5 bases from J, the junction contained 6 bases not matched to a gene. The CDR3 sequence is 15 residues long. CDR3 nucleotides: TGTGCCAGCAGCGGCCGGACTAGCGGGGCGGAGACCCAGTACTTC. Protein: CASSGRTSGAETQYF.

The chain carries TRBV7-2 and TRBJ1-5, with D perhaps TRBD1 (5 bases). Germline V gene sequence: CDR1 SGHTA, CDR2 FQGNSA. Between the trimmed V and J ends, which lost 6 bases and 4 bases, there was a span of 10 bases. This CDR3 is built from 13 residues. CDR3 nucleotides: TGTGCCAGCAGTTCGCAGGGTAATCAGCCCCAGCATTTT. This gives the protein CASSSQGNQPQHF.